This TCR beta chain came from a study of blood T cell repertoires in COVID-19 (dated by TCRdb to 2018 to 2020). Broadly, across the study: Collaborator samples came from the United States, Italy and Spain and covered acute and convalescent phases of COVID-19. The material from the prospective study consisted of cDNA or gDNA derived from T cells, B-cell-depleted T cells, or PBMCs. Samples came from the ongoing ImmuneRACE study (first 160 participants) plus 1,254 subjects from 6 global collaborators. Where available, HLA class I and class II types were obtained from metadata supplied by the sample provider rather than from assay-based typing. A freely available public database, intended as a resource for researchers studying the immune response to SARS-CoV-2, is where the repertoires were released. A de-identified subject ID, COVID-19 status, age in years and sex were almost always included in the sample metadata. Subjects who had been exposed to COVID-19, were actively infected with it, or had recovered from it provided the deeply sampled blood TCRbeta repertoires that made up the dataset.

Trimming accounts for 9 bases at V and 4 bases at J, while the number of junction bases matched to no gene is 6. Looking up the germline V gene yields CDR1 MNHEY and CDR2 SVGAGI. CDR3 length: 13 amino acids, cysteine to phenylalanine. The entry retains the CDR3 DNA only, 39 bases that are in frame from base 1. Broad study findings and their caveats: The quantity of clinical and demographic metadata differed by source and by participant and was supplied without curation.

Collaborating institutions collected whole blood in K2EDTA tubes following their own protocols. Collaborator samples were shipped for TCRbeta analysis as frozen whole blood, isolated PBMCs, or DNA extracted from either sample type. On this clone: The clone's antigen remains unknown. Base qualities are missing; no much larger clone stands one base away.

The immunoSEQ Assay, a bias-controlled multiplex PCR, was used to amplify TCRbeta CDR3 regions from genomic DNA. Regarding the original processing steps: Within the assay, amplification of reference gene primers was used to estimate how many nucleated cells each sample contained. To quantify the absolute abundance of each unique TCRbeta CDR3 rearrangement, sequence reads were collapsed and filtered. For each sample, productive Simpson clonality was calculated as the square root of Simpson's diversity index across productive rearrangements. TCRdb retrieved this table from immuneACCESS and kept in-frame rearrangements only. Not all clones are present; in checked studies, unresolved V genes account for under half, and no reason is known for the remainder. V and J calls and clone size follow that table, whereas D and trimming were derived from the DNA. This sample has more than 65,000 clones in its table, and more than 80% of those were observed once. In total, the top ten clones hold approximately 4.6% of the sample.

The rearrangement joined TRBV6-5 to TRBJ1-2; a stretch of 9 junction bases matches TRBD1. The receptor's source is a man older than 75 with acute or convalescent COVID-19. The sample was peripheral blood. The CDR3 in this case is CASRDRASYGYTF. The nucleotide sequence reads as follows: TGTGCCAGTAGGGACAGGGCGAGCTATGGCTACACCTTC.